This T cell receptor beta chain was sequenced for a study of identical twins. A single record per CDR3 protein comes from TCRdb applying MiXCR to the 5' RACE reads. This sample has roughly 770,000 distinct CDR3 sequences, with approximately 18% found just once. This CDR3 spans 13 amino acids. CDR1 is SQVTM, CDR2 ANQGSEA, per germline. V was pared by 6 bases and J by 5 bases, with 17 bases between. The sample was also reused in another study, on T cells expressing NK-cell markers.

This TCR was sampled from a woman aged 18-29 years in good health. The sequencing sample was made of PBMCs. This sequence joins TRBV29-1 and TRBJ2-7; D is undetermined. Here the CDR3 reads CSVGNWLRDEQYF. The CDR3 nucleotides are TGCAGCGTCGGAAACTGGCTTAGGGACGAGCAGTACTTC.